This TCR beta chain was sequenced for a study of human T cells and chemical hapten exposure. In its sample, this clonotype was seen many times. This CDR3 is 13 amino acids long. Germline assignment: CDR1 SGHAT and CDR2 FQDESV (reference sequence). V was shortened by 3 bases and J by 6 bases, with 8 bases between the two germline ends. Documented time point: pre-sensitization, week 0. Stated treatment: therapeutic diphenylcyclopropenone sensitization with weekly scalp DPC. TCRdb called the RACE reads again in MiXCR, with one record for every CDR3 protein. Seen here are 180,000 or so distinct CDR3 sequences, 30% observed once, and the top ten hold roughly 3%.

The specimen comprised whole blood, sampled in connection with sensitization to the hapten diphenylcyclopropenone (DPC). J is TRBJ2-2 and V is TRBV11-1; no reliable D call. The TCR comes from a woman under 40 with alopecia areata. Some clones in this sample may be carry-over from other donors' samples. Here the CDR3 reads CASSLNSAGELFF. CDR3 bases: TGTGCCAGCAGCTTGAACTCGGCCGGGGAGCTGTTTTTT.